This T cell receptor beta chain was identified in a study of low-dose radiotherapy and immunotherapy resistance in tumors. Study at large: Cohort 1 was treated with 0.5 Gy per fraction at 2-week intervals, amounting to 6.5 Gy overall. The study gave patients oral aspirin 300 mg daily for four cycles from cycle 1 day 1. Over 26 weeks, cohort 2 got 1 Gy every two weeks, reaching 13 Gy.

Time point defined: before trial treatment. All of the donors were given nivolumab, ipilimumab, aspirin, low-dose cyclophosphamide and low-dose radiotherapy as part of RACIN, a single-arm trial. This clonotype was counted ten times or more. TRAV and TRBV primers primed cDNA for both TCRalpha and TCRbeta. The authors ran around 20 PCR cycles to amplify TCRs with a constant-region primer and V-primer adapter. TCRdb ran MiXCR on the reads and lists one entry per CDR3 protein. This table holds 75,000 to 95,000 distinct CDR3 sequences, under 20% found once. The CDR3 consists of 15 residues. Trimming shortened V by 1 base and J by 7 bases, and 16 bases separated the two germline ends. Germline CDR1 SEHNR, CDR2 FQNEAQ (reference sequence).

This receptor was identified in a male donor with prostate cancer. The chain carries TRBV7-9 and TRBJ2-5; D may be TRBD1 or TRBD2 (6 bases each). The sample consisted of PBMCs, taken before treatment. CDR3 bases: TGTGCCAGCAGCTTAGTCGGTCGGGGGCTATTGACCCAGTACTTC. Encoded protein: CASSLVGRGLLTQYF.